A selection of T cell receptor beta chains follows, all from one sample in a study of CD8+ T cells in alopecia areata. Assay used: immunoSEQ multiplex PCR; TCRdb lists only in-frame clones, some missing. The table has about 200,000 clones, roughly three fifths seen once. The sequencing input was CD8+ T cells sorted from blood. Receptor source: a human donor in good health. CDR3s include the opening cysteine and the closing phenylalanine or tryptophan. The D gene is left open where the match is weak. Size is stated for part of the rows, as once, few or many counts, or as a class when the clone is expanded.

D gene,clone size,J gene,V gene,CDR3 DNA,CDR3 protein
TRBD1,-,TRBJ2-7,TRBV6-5,TGTGCCAGCAGCTTAGGACAGGGGGATTTCTACGAGCAGTACTTC,CASSLGQGDFYEQYF
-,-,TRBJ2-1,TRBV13,TGTGCCAGCAGCTTCGCTGATTATAATGAGCAGTTCTTC,CASSFADYNEQFF
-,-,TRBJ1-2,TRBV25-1,TGTGCCAGCAGTCCAGGTCCGATCTATGGCTACACCTTC,CASSPGPIYGYTF
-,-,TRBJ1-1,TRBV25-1,TGTGCCAGCAGTGAATATCAGAGAGGGAACACTGAAGCTTTCTTT,CASSEYQRGNTEAFF
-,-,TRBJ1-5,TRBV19,TGTGCCAGTAGTCTCACCGACGTCTTCGGGCAGCCCCAGCATTTT,CASSLTDVFGQPQHF
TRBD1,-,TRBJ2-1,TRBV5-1,TGCGCCAGCAGCTTGATCGACAGGGCCAATGAGCAGTTCTTC,CASSLIDRANEQFF
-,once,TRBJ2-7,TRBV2,TGTGCCAGCAGTGAAGCAGGGGCCCGTGGAACCTACGAGCAGTACTTC,CASSEAGARGTYEQYF
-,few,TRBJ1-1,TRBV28,TGTGCCAGCAGTTTACTTGGGGGCGTCACTGAAGCTTTCTTT,CASSLLGGVTEAFF
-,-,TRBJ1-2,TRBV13,TGTGCCAGCAGCTTCAACGGCGTGTCTGACTATGGCTACACCTTC,CASSFNGVSDYGYTF
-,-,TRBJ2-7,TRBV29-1,TGCAGCGTGGGACCGGGACCGTACGAGCAGTACTTC,CSVGPGPYEQYF
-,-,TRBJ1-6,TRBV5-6,TGTGCCAGCAGCTCGCTTGGGAGCTCCTATAATTCACCCCTCCACTTT,CASSSLGSSYNSPLHF
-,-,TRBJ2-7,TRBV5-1,TGCGCCAGCAGCTTGCGAGGCGTCCCCTACGAGCAGTACTTC,CASSLRGVPYEQYF
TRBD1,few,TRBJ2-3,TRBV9,TGTGCCAGCAGCGGGGACAGGGCAGATACGCAGTATTTT,CASSGDRADTQYF
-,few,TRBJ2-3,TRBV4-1,TGCGCCAGCAGCCAAGATCTGGATACGCAGTATTTT,CASSQDLDTQYF
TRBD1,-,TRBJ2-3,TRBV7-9,TGTGCCAGCAGCGGCGGGACAGGGGCCGATACGCAGTATTTT,CASSGGTGADTQYF
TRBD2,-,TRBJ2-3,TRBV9,TGTGCCAGCAGCACTAGCGGACGCACAGATACGCAGTATTTT,CASSTSGRTDTQYF
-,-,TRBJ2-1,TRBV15,TGTGCCACCAGCAGAGATCGGTACAATGAGCAGTTCTTC,CATSRDRYNEQFF
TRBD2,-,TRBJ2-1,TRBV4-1,TGCGCCAGCAGCCAAGATAAGGCTAGCGGGGGGGCCTACAATGAGCAGTTCTTC,CASSQDKASGGAYNEQFF
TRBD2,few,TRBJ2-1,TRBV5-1,TGCGCCAGCAGCTCCCAGCGGGGGGGGAGGCTTAGCAAGTTCTTC,CASSSQRGGRLSKFF